Shown below are 24 T cell receptor beta chains from a single sample sequenced in a study of T cells after yellow fever vaccination. TCRdb redid the calling of the 5' RACE reads with MiXCR, one entry per CDR3 protein. Of fewer than 350,000 distinct CDR3 sequences in the sample, more than 3% were seen once. Material: PBMCs, obtained on the day of the yellow fever booster vaccination. The receptors shown here come from a man aged 18 to 30 who received the YFV17D yellow fever vaccine.

This clonotype showed up many times. The J gene is TRBJ2-5, the V gene TRBV5-1, with 8 bases fitting TRBD2. V trimming: 2 bases; J trimming: 9 bases; junction bases outside the gene matches: 6. CDR1 is SGHRS, CDR2 YFSETQ, per germline. The CDR3 loop spans 13 amino acids. The CDR3 region has the DNA TGCGCCAGCAGCTTCACGGGGGGGGTGTCCCAGTACTTC. It translates to CASSFTGGVSQYF.

The table lists this clonotype with many counts. The V gene is TRBV12-3 or TRBV12-4, the J gene TRBJ1-2, with no clear D. CDR3 length: 13 residues. Trimming took off 4 bases at V and 2 bases at J, with 8 bases between the two ends. CDR3 residues: CASSSNRNYGYTF. The DNA for the CDR3 is TGTGCCAGCAGTTCGAATCGGAACTATGGCTACACCTTC.

This clonotype was detected ten times or more. The gene calls are TRBV3-1 and TRBJ1-6; perhaps TRBD1 as D (5 bases). The ends were cut back, 0 bases at V and 12 bases at J, with 6 bases in the middle. The germline V gene encodes CDR1 LGHDT and CDR2 YNNKEL (reference sequence). The CDR3 has 12 residues. CDR3: CASSQERGPLHF. CDR3 DNA: TGTGCCAGCAGCCAAGAAAGGGGACCCCTCCACTTT.

There are a few counts of this clonotype. This rearrangement joins TRBV20-1 to TRBJ2-5, with TRBD2 matching over 8 bases. The germline gives CDR1 DFQATT, CDR2 SNEGSKA (reference sequence). This CDR3 contains 13 residues. V was clipped by 6 bases and J by 4 bases; unmatched bases: 7. The CDR3, as DNA: TGCAGTGCCAGACCGGGGGGGGCAGAGACCCAGTACTTC. Its protein is CSARPGGAETQYF.

This clonotype has a count of ten or more. The chain employs TRBV5-1 and TRBJ1-6; D possibly corresponds to TRBD1 (6 bases). V shed 3 bases and J shed 4 bases, with 14 bases lying between them. The CDR3 loop spans 16 amino acids. Germline V gene sequence: CDR1 SGHRS, CDR2 YFSETQ. The CDR3 here is CASSWIGGAYNSPLHF. The CDR3 region has the DNA TGCGCCAGCAGCTGGATTGGGGGGGCATATAATTCACCCCTCCACTTT.

This clonotype occurred many times. The chain joins TRBV4-1 to TRBJ2-7; D not certain. V was shortened by 1 base and J by 7 bases, with 17 bases between the two germline ends. The CDR3 runs to 15 residues. The V gene's germline CDR1 is MGHRA and CDR2 YSYEKL. The CDR3: CASSQGRQTDWEQYF. CDR3 DNA sequence: TGCGCCAGCAGCCAAGGTCGGCAGACTGACTGGGAGCAGTACTTC.

This clonotype was counted ten times or more. The rearrangement links TRBV7-2 to TRBJ1-6; possible D gene TRBD1, 5 bases. The CDR3 is 13 amino acids. The germline V gene encodes CDR1 SGHTA and CDR2 FQGNSA. Trimming pared 4 bases from V and 10 bases from J, leaving 11 bases between. CDR3 sequence: CASSWGTVSPLHF. In DNA form, the CDR3 reads TGTGCCAGCAGCTGGGGGACCGTCTCACCCCTCCACTTT.

This clonotype showed up many times. The rearrangement links TRBV4-3 to TRBJ2-3; tentatively, D is TRBD2 (6 bases). With 5 bases removed from V and 4 bases from J, the gap between germline ends came to 16 bases. There are 15 residues in the CDR3. Germline CDR1 is LGHNA and CDR2 is YSLEER. In DNA form, the CDR3 reads TGCGCCAGCAGCTCTCGGGGGTGGGTGTCAGATACGCAGTATTTT. Encoded protein: CASSSRGWVSDTQYF.

Many counts were recorded for this clonotype. The CDR3 spells CASVEGNTGELFF. The CDR3 nucleotides are TGTGCCAGCGTGGAGGGGAACACCGGGGAGCTGTTTTTT. The chain recombines TRBV6-5 with TRBJ2-2; D possibly corresponds to TRBD2 (6 bases). CDR1 and CDR2 (germline): MNHEY, SVGAGI. The CDR3 is made up of 13 amino acids. Trimming removed 8 bases from V and 1 base from J, with 8 bases in between.

This clonotype was seen repeatedly, ten times or more. The CDR3 nucleotides read TGTGCCATCAGTGGGGATCCAACCCAGTCCTCTCGCTATGGCTACACCTTC. Encoded protein: CAISGDPTQSSRYGYTF. This rearrangement joins TRBV10-3 to TRBJ1-2; no firm D call. Between the trimmed V and J ends, which lost 4 bases and 4 bases, there was a span of 22 bases. Germline-derived CDR1 and CDR2 are ENHRY and SYGVKD. The CDR3 sequence is 17 residues long.

This sequence joins TRBV5-4 and TRBJ2-1; D is undetermined. CDR1 and CDR2 from the germline V gene are SGHNT and YYREEE (reference sequence). Trimming took off 0 bases at V and 7 bases at J, with 11 bases between the two ends. There are 14 residues in the CDR3. This CDR3 is CASSLGPGLNEQFF. The CDR3 coding sequence is TGTGCCAGCAGCTTGGGCCCGGGTCTGAATGAGCAGTTCTTC.

This clonotype was found many times. The V gene is TRBV6-5, the J gene TRBJ2-7, with TRBD1 identical over 7 bases. CDR1 and CDR2 (germline): MNHEY, SVGAGI. CDR3 length: 17 amino acids. J gave up 1 base and V 0 bases, and 9 bases lay outside the gene matches. CDR3 DNA: TGTGCCAGCAGTTACTCGATTGGGACGACAGGGTCCTACGAGCAGTACTTC. Its protein is CASSYSIGTTGSYEQYF.

This clonotype has at least ten counts. The chain employs TRBV29-1 and TRBJ2-3, with TRBD2 matching 14 bases. CDR3 length: 15 amino acids. Trimming took 7 bases from V and 1 from J; bases not matched to a gene: 4. Germline CDR1 SQVTM, CDR2 ANQGSEA. The CDR3: CSGVGLAGGTDTQYF. The CDR3 DNA is TGCAGCGGGGTGGGACTAGCGGGGGGCACAGATACGCAGTATTTT.

This clonotype has ten or more counts. The gene calls are TRBV9 and TRBJ2-1; the D is unclear. Trimming took off 3 bases at V and 0 bases at J, with 10 bases between the two ends. The CDR3 sequence is 15 residues long. CDR1 and CDR2 (germline): SGDLS, YYNGEE. CDR3 residues: CASSATASSYNEQFF. The CDR3 nucleotides read TGTGCCAGCAGCGCGACTGCAAGCTCCTACAATGAGCAGTTCTTC.

This clonotype showed up just a few times. DNA of the CDR3: TGTGCCAGCAGCCCGGGAGGAGGGTGGGGTGAAGCTTTCTTT. It yields the protein CASSPGGGWGEAFF. The chain uses TRBV5-4 and TRBJ1-1, with D uncertain. Germline CDR1 and CDR2: SGHNT and YYREEE (reference sequence). The CDR3 sequence is 14 residues long. V lost 4 bases, J lost 7 bases, and 17 bases lay in between.

This clonotype was found a few times. This chain uses TRBV5-5 with TRBJ1-5, with D hard to call. V was trimmed by 4 bases and J by 0 bases, leaving 14 bases between them. CDR1 SGHKS and CDR2 YYEKEE come from the germline V gene (reference sequence). The CDR3 covers 16 residues. DNA of the CDR3: TGTGCCAGCAGCCCCGGAGGTCCGAATAGCAATCAGCCCCAGCATTTT. As protein: CASSPGGPNSNQPQHF.

This clonotype has a handful of counts. The V and J genes are TRBV5-4 and TRBJ2-2; 9 bases map to TRBD2. This CDR3 spans 17 amino acids. Per germline, CDR1 SGHNT and CDR2 YYREEE (reference sequence). The J segment lost 1 base and the V segment lost 0 bases, leaving 4 bases of the junction unmatched. The CDR3 loop is CASSLGGAGGNTGELFF. The CDR3 DNA is TGTGCCAGCAGCTTGGGAGGAGCGGGGGGGAACACCGGGGAGCTGTTTTTT.

The CDR3 sequence: CASSSGATGSHYEQYF. Here the CDR3 DNA reads TGCGCCAGCAGCTCTGGAGCGACAGGGAGCCACTACGAGCAGTACTTC. The gene calls are TRBV5-1 and TRBJ2-7; 7 nucleotides align to TRBD1. Trimming removed 3 bases from V and 3 bases from J; junction bases left unmatched: 12. The CDR3 runs 16 residues. Looked up from germline, CDR1 is SGHRS and CDR2 is YFSETQ.

This clonotype was picked up many times. The rearrangement links TRBV14 to TRBJ2-1; 12 nucleotides agree with TRBD2. The germline V gene encodes CDR1 SGHDN and CDR2 FVKESK. The CDR3 consists of 17 residues. V trimming: 4 bases; J trimming: 2 bases; junction bases outside the gene matches: 6. CDR3 nucleotide sequence: TGTGCCAGCAGCCTACGGACTAGCGGGGATACCTACAATGAGCAGTTCTTC. Translating it yields CASSLRTSGDTYNEQFF.

This clonotype was detected a few times. This chain uses TRBV25-1 with TRBJ2-7; D perhaps matches TRBD1 (5 bases). Trimming shortened V by 3 bases and J by 7 bases, and 16 bases separated the two germline ends. The CDR3 has 14 amino acids. Germline assignment: CDR1 MGHDK and CDR2 SYGVNS. The CDR3 spells CASSDPRISGEQYV. DNA of the CDR3: TGTGCCAGCAGTGACCCCCGAATTTCAGGGGAGCAGTACGTC.

This chain connects TRBV10-3 to TRBJ1-1; TRBD1 might be the D (5 bases). V lost 2 bases to trimming and J lost 0 bases, with 7 bases between them. The length of the CDR3 is 14 residues. Per germline, CDR1 ENHRY and CDR2 SYGVKD. CDR3 bases: TGTGCCATCAGTGAGGGGGGGGTGAACACTGAAGCTTTCTTT. It encodes CAISEGGVNTEAFF.

The chain couples TRBV7-6 to TRBJ2-1, with 9 bases matching TRBD2. The CDR3 extends over 18 amino acids. Germline V lookup: CDR1 SGHVS, CDR2 FNYEAQ. The J segment lost 7 bases and the V segment lost 0 bases, leaving 13 bases of the junction unmatched. CDR3 coding DNA: TGTGCCAGCAGCTTAGCCCCGATGCGTCTAGCGGGGTTTAATGAGCAGTTCTTC. This gives the protein CASSLAPMRLAGFNEQFF.

Ten or more counts support this clonotype. The J gene is TRBJ1-5, the V gene TRBV29-1, with 8 positions matching TRBD1. The trim removed 0 bases at V and 10 bases at J, leaving 2 bases unmatched. This CDR3 comprises 12 residues. Germline CDR1 is SQVTM and CDR2 is ANQGSEA. CDR3 residues: CSVEDPGGPQHF. In DNA form, the CDR3 reads TGCAGCGTTGAAGACCCAGGGGGCCCCCAGCATTTT.

This clonotype showed up just a few times. The J gene is TRBJ2-3, the V gene TRBV5-1; TRBD2 matches at 12 bases. Per germline, CDR1 SGHRS and CDR2 YFSETQ. The CDR3 sequence is 16 residues long. V lost 4 bases and J lost 1; bases outside the gene matches: 4. CDR3 sequence: CASSPSGGAGTDTQYF. CDR3 bases: TGCGCCAGCAGCCCTAGCGGGGGGGCCGGCACAGATACGCAGTATTTT.